This TCR beta chain was captured in a study of OX40 agonist ivuxolimab in advanced cancers. About this clone itself: What it binds is not known.

TCRdb keeps only in-frame clones here, not all; method: immunoSEQ multiplex PCR. The sample holds about 71,000 clones, 81% seen once. Study conclusions and caveats: Normalized T-cell clonal expansion was also low in some nonresponders. Individuals who were partial responders at 0.1-3.0 mg/kg had clonal expansion that ranked among the lowest.

CDR3 length equals 15 residues. Germline values: CDR1 LNHDA, CDR2 SQIVND (reference sequence). The germline V and J ends were trimmed by 5 bases and 5 bases, with 16 bases remaining between them. V and J are TRBV19 and TRBJ2-1, with D possibly being TRBD1 (6 bases). Here the sequenced sample was CD4+ or CD8+ T cells sorted from blood, taken in a trial of the OX40 agonist ivuxolimab. This clonotype was obtained from an adult with an advanced solid tumor such as melanoma, head and neck, liver or kidney cancer. The CDR3 coding sequence is TGTGCCAGTAGTGCCGCCGGGACACCTAACAATGAGCAGTTCTTC. Translation: CASSAAGTPNNEQFF.